One sample yielded the 7 T cell receptor beta chains listed below, sequenced in a study of T cells in Graves' hyperthyroidism and ophthalmopathy. Authors of the study amplified TCR beta CDR3 regions from RNA transcripts. The study used the HTBI primer set for a first-round RT-PCR of the TCR CDR3. TCRdb re-called the multiplex PCR reads with MiXCR, one entry per CDR3 protein. Altogether 550,000 to 600,000 distinct CDR3 sequences are present, 12% to 15% being singletons, with the ten largest covering 7% to 9%. The sequenced sample consisted of blood. These receptors came from a woman between 18 and 29 years old with Graves' ophthalmopathy.

Worth noting for this clonotype: An end of the junction does not agree with germline; a read error may underlie this. This sequence joins TRBV27 and TRBJ1-3, with D uncertain. Germline CDR1 MNHEY, CDR2 SMNVEV (reference sequence). The CDR3 is 15 residues long. CDR3 amino acids: CVSSLNRAPGNTIYF. DNA of the CDR3: TGTGTCAGCAGTTTAAACCGGGCGCCTGGAAACACCATATATTTT.

The chain couples TRBV4-3 to TRBJ1-4; 8 bases are a match to TRBD1. CDR1 LGHNA and CDR2 YSLEER come from the germline V gene. J gave up 8 bases and V 2 bases, and 10 bases lay outside the gene matches. The CDR3 extends over 16 amino acids. The CDR3 region has the DNA TGCGCCAGCAGCCAACCCGTCGACAGGGGCGACGAAAAACTGTTTTTT. As protein: CASSQPVDRGDEKLFF.

This clonotype was counted only a few times. The chain recombines TRBV30 with TRBJ2-3; 8 bases are shared with TRBD1. J was trimmed by 1 base and V by 0 bases; bases with no gene match: 3. The germline gives CDR1 GTSNPN, CDR2 SVGIG (reference sequence). This CDR3 is 15 amino acids long. CDR3 in amino acids: CAWSVLGQGTDTQYF. The CDR3, as DNA: TGTGCCTGGAGTGTACTGGGACAGGGCACAGATACGCAGTATTTT.

The CDR3 sequence is CASSPRGTGGNGYTF. CDR3 sequence (DNA): TGTGCCAGCAGTCCCCGGGGGACAGGGGGCAATGGCTACACCTTC. The chain links TRBV7-2 to TRBJ1-2, with 12 bases aligning to TRBD1. CDR1 and CDR2 from the germline V gene are SGHTA and FQGNSA. V dropped 6 bases and J dropped 6; count of bases not matched to a gene: 8. This CDR3 is built from 15 residues.

Remarks on this clonotype: A much larger clone sits a single nucleotide away, making a read error possible. This chain joins TRBV20-1 and TRBJ2-7, with 7 bases aligning to TRBD2. The CDR3 has 15 amino acids. Trimming took 1 base from V and 3 from J; bases not matched to a gene: 9. Germline loops: CDR1 DFQATT, CDR2 SNEGSKA (reference sequence). In DNA, the CDR3 is TGCAGTGCTAGAGGTTCTAGCGGTTACTTCTACGAGCAGTACTTC. It specifies CSARGSSGYFYEQYF.

In this sample, this clonotype turned up a few times. This sequence joins TRBV7-9 and TRBJ2-7; the match to TRBD2 covers 9 bases. J gave up 6 bases and V 1 base, and 7 bases lay outside the gene matches. The CDR3 length is 15 residues. Germline V CDR1 and CDR2: SEHNR, FQNEAQ (reference sequence). For the CDR3, the DNA is TGTGCCAGCAGCTTAGAGGGGCCTAGCGGGATCGAGCAGTACTTC. This encodes CASSLEGPSGIEQYF.

This clonotype was counted a single time. V is TRBV4-1 and J is TRBJ2-5, with 9 bases that match TRBD2. This CDR3 comprises 17 residues. V lost 4 bases to trimming and J lost 1 base; unmatched junction nucleotides: 10. CDR1 and CDR2 from the germline V gene are MGHRA and YSYEKL. The CDR3 is CASSPTGLAGSQETQYF. In nucleotides, the CDR3 is TGCGCCAGCAGCCCCACGGGGCTAGCGGGAAGCCAAGAGACCCAGTACTTC.